These T cell receptor beta chains were read from a single sample in a study of blood T cells in healthy people across ages. In TCRdb, the 5' RACE reads were re-called with MiXCR into one record per CDR3 protein. The sample contains some 900,000 distinct CDR3 sequences, around 30% of which appear only once. The sample was blood. The receptors come from a woman of 80 years or more in good health. Each CDR3 is given with its conserved first and last residue. D genes are given only for firm matches. Some rows have no size entry. The others give once, few or many, or a class for an expanded clone.

CDR3nt	CDR3aa	v_gene	abundance	d_gene	j_gene
TGTGCCAGCAGCACTGAGACAGGGAACGGGCAGTTCTTC	CASSTETGNGQFF	TRBV7-8	many	TRBD1	TRBJ2-1
TGTGCCTCCTTGGCTAATGAAAAACTGTTTTTT	CASLANEKLFF	TRBV11-2	few	NA	TRBJ1-4
TGTGCCAGCTCCGAGGCCGGAATTGTCACTGAAGCTTTCTTT	CASSEAGIVTEAFF	TRBV2	NA	NA	TRBJ1-1
TGTGCCAGCAGCTTAGATGCGGGGGGTCCCCGTGTGGAGACCCAGTACTTC	CASSLDAGGPRVETQYF	TRBV7-9	many	TRBD2	TRBJ2-5
TGTGCCAGCAGCTTAGGGACAGATTTTTACGAGCAGTACTTC	CASSLGTDFYEQYF	TRBV11-2	many	NA	TRBJ2-7
TGTGCCAGCAGCATGGTGACTAGTCGGTTCGACAACGGGCAGTTCTTC	CASSMVTSRFDNGQFF	TRBV2	few	NA	TRBJ2-1
TGTGCCAGCAGCGTAGCAGGGTCGGGCTATGGCTACACCTTC	CASSVAGSGYGYTF	TRBV9	many	NA	TRBJ1-2
TGCGCCAGCAGTGAGTCTCTATGGTGGCGAGTTACAGATACGCAGTATTTT	CASSESLWWRVTDTQYF	TRBV10-1	NA	NA	TRBJ2-3
TGCGCCAGCAGCCCCCGGACAGGGTGGAGCACTGAAGCTTTCTTT	CASSPRTGWSTEAFF	TRBV5-1	few	TRBD1	TRBJ1-1
TGTGCCAGCAGTTACTCGGAGGAGAGCGGGGAGCTGTTTTTT	CASSYSEESGELFF	TRBV6-5	few	NA	TRBJ2-2
TGTGCCAGCAGCTCCGACAGCCAAGAGACCCAGTACTTC	CASSSDSQETQYF	TRBV7-2	many	NA	TRBJ2-5